These 23 T cell receptor beta chains were all obtained from the same sample, sequenced in a study of cytomegalovirus exposure and HLA in healthy donors. PCR used 60 Vbeta primers and 13 Jbeta primers. The protocol was immunoSEQ multiplex PCR, while the TCRdb copy is restricted to in-frame clones and leaves out a portion. The table lists 130,000 to 150,000 clones, just under 70% of them singletons. Sequenced sample: PBMCs. The receptors were sampled from a man between 60 and 75 years old in good health and CMV-seronegative.

The chain joins TRBV6-1 to TRBJ1-1; the D gene is possibly TRBD1 (6 bases). Germline CDR1 MNHNS, CDR2 SASEGT. The CDR3 spans 16 residues. V was cut by 4 bases and J by 2 bases, with 17 bases left in between. In DNA form, the CDR3 reads TGTGCCAGCAGTGCCTCGAGAAGGGGGGGAAACACTGAAGCTTTCTTT. Translation: CASSASRRGGNTEAFF.

This clone was seen more than once but under ten times. V and J are TRBV5-4 and TRBJ1-3, with 7 bases lining up with TRBD1. Germline assignment: CDR1 SGHNT and CDR2 YYREEE (reference sequence). The length of the CDR3 is 15 residues. With 4 bases clipped from V and 3 bases from J, the junction kept 7 bases outside the gene matches. CDR3: CASSRDSRGGNTIYF. CDR3 DNA: TGTGCCAGCAGCCGGGACAGTAGAGGTGGAAACACCATATATTTT.

The table lists this clone with a few counts. The chain employs TRBV5-6 and TRBJ2-5, with a weak D call TRBD1 (6 bases). The CDR3 is made up of 15 amino acids. The V and J ends lost 1 base and 2 bases respectively, with 12 bases between them. Germline assignment: CDR1 SGHDT and CDR2 YYEEEE. The CDR3 is CASSLRGRGQETQYF. The CDR3 DNA follows: TGTGCCAGCAGCTTGAGGGGGAGAGGGCAAGAGACCCAGTACTTC.

The chain combines TRBV5-1 with TRBJ2-5; 9 bases line up with TRBD2. Germline V CDR1 and CDR2: SGHRS, YFSETQ. The V and J ends lost 4 bases and 4 bases, in that order; junction bases with no gene match: 5. The CDR3 totals 14 residues. This chain's CDR3 is CASSVAGGGETQYF. The CDR3 nucleotides read TGCGCCAGCAGCGTGGCGGGAGGGGGAGAGACCCAGTACTTC.

The genes are TRBV11-2 and TRBJ2-7; maybe TRBD1 (6 bases). This CDR3 has 15 amino acids. Germline CDR1 SGHAT, CDR2 FQNNGV. V shed 4 bases and J shed 2 bases, with 15 bases lying between them. The CDR3 loop reads CASSSPPRGAYEQYF. The CDR3 DNA reads as TGTGCCAGCAGCTCCCCCCCCAGGGGTGCCTACGAGCAGTACTTC.

This sequence joins TRBV9 and TRBJ1-3; 8 bases line up with TRBD1. The V gene end was trimmed by 0 bases and the J gene end by 4 bases; junction bases not matched to a gene: 3. CDR1 SGDLS and CDR2 YYNGEE come from the germline V gene. This CDR3 has 15 residues. The CDR3 DNA reads TGTGCCAGCAGCGTAGAGCCAGGGGGCGGAAACACCATATATTTT. Translation: CASSVEPGGGNTIYF.

This chain joins TRBV28 and TRBJ2-3; the D gene is possibly TRBD1 (6 bases). V was shortened by 5 bases and J by 0 bases, with 18 bases between the two germline ends. The V gene's germline CDR1 is MDHEN and CDR2 SYDVKM. This CDR3 is 17 amino acids long. In nucleotides, the CDR3 is TGTGCCAGCAGTCCGTCACGAGGAACAGGGAGCACAGATACGCAGTATTTT. It translates to CASSPSRGTGSTDTQYF.

The chain carries TRBV6-1 and TRBJ2-7, with 10 positions matching TRBD1. Per the germline V gene, CDR1 is MNHNS and CDR2 is SASEGT. J was trimmed by 7 bases and V by 6 bases; bases with no gene match: 9. CDR3 length equals 14 residues. CDR3 sequence (DNA): TGTGCCAGCAGGATGGACAGGGGGGGGGAGGAGCAGTACTTC. Protein product: CASRMDRGGEEQYF.

CDR3 amino acids: CASSPHGDRRYTEAFF. As DNA, the CDR3 is TGTGCCAGCAGCCCCCATGGGGACAGAAGGTATACTGAAGCTTTCTTT. This chain links TRBV7-9 with TRBJ1-1; TRBD1 matches at 7 bases. V was clipped by 5 bases and J by 5 bases; unmatched bases: 14. Germline lookup yields CDR1 SEHNR and CDR2 FQNEAQ (reference sequence). This CDR3 comprises 16 residues.

This clone was seen more than once but under ten times. The gene calls are TRBV6-1 and TRBJ1-4; TRBD1 is a possible D gene (6 bases). Germline CDR1 is MNHNS and CDR2 is SASEGT. The CDR3 has 19 amino acids. Trimming pared 2 bases from V and 4 bases from J, leaving 23 bases between. This CDR3 is CASSEKFGGAQGDNEKLFF. CDR3 sequence (DNA): TGTGCCAGCAGTGAAAAATTTGGGGGGGCGCAAGGGGATAATGAAAAACTGTTTTTT.

As for this clone: Relative to the germline gene, one junction end is altered; a read error may explain this. This chain uses TRBV30 with TRBJ1-1; D is uncertain. This CDR3 spans 11 amino acids. CDR1 GTSNPN and CDR2 SVGIG come from the germline V gene (reference sequence). In nucleotides, the CDR3 is TGTGCCCGGAGCGGGGTCTCTGAAGCTTTCTTT. Encoded protein: CARSGVSEAFF.

The chain links TRBV9 to TRBJ2-7; the D gene is possibly TRBD1 (5 bases). The ends were cut back, 0 bases at V and 1 base at J, with 8 bases in the middle. There are 14 residues in the CDR3. From germline, CDR1 is SGDLS and CDR2 YYNGEE. The CDR3 protein is CASSVATGSYEQYF. The CDR3 region has the DNA TGTGCCAGCAGCGTAGCAACAGGTTCCTACGAGCAGTACTTC.

Written as DNA, the CDR3 is TGTGCCAGCTCACCACTAACAGGGGCCAATTCACCCCTCCACTTT. Translating gives CASSPLTGANSPLHF. The V gene is TRBV18, the J gene TRBJ1-6; TRBD1 matches at 7 bases. The CDR3 has 15 residues. J lost 7 bases, V lost 1 base, and 4 bases had no gene match. Germline values: CDR1 KGHSH, CDR2 LQKENI.

The genes are TRBV5-4 and TRBJ2-7; 8 bases line up with TRBD1. In germline, CDR1 is SGHNT, CDR2 YYREEE (reference sequence). Losses at the gene ends were 4 bases for V and 2 bases for J; bases not matched to a gene: 5. The CDR3 is made up of 14 amino acids. Here the CDR3 reads CASSAGQGTYEQYF. The DNA of the CDR3 is TGTGCCAGCAGCGCTGGACAGGGTACCTACGAGCAGTACTTC. Complete variable domain (other parts from reference TRBV5-4 and TRBJ2-7): ETGVTQSPTHLIKTRGQQVTLRCSSQSGHNTVSWYQQALGQGPQFIFQYYREEENGRGNFPPRFSGLQFPNYSSELNVNALELDDSALYLCASSAGQGTYEQYFGPGTRLTVT.

This chain uses TRBV7-3 with TRBJ2-5; 9 bases match TRBD1. Per germline, CDR1 SGHTA and CDR2 FQGTGA. There are 17 residues in the CDR3. Trimming cost V 1 base and J 3 bases; bases outside gene matches: 9. The DNA of the CDR3 is TGTGCCAGCAGCTTAAGCCTGGGACAGGGCGGAAAAGAGACCCAGTACTTC. Translating gives CASSLSLGQGGKETQYF. Looking up the rest from reference TRBV7-3 and TRBJ2-5 gives the full variable domain: GAGVSQTPSNKVTEKGKYVELRCDPISGHTALYWYRQSLGQGPEFLIYFQGTGAADDSGLPNDRFFAVRPEGSVSTLKIQRTERGDSAVYLCASSLSLGQGGKETQYFGPGTRLLVL.

CDR3 sequence reads: CASSLQSSGNTIYF. CDR3 DNA sequence: TGTGCCAGCAGCCTACAGAGCTCTGGAAACACCATATATTTT. This chain joins TRBV5-4 and TRBJ1-3; D remains unclear. CDR3 size: 14 residues. Germline V gene sequence: CDR1 SGHNT, CDR2 YYREEE (reference sequence). Trimming shortened V by 4 bases and J by 0 bases, and 8 bases separated the two germline ends. The full variable domain, completed using reference TRBV5-4 and TRBJ1-3, is ETGVTQSPTHLIKTRGQQVTLRCSSQSGHNTVSWYQQALGQGPQFIFQYYREEENGRGNFPPRFSGLQFPNYSSELNVNALELDDSALYLCASSLQSSGNTIYFGEGSWLTVV.

The chain couples TRBV11-2 to TRBJ1-1, with D hard to call. The CDR3 is made up of 12 amino acids. CDR1 is SGHAT and CDR2 is FQNNGV in the germline V gene. The ends were cut back, 5 bases at V and 5 bases at J, with 9 bases in the middle. In nucleotides, the CDR3 is TGTGCCAGCAGCCTCTACGTGACTGAAGCTTTCTTT. Translating it yields CASSLYVTEAFF. Together with reference TRBV11-2 and TRBJ1-1, the CDR3 gives the full variable domain: EAGVAQSPRYKIIEKRQSVAFWCNPISGHATLYWYQQILGQGPKLLIQFQNNGVVDDSQLPKDRFSAERLKGVDSTLKIQPAKLEDSAVYLCASSLYVTEAFFGQGTRLTVV.

This chain joins TRBV6-1 and TRBJ1-1; 7 bases are shared with TRBD1. The CDR3 is 13 residues long. Germline trimming cut 10 bases from V and 2 bases from J; bases unmatched to any gene: 7. Germline values: CDR1 MNHNS, CDR2 SASEGT. The DNA for the CDR3 is TGTGCCACCTCCGACAGGGTTAACACTGAAGCTTTCTTT. It codes for CATSDRVNTEAFF.

This clone was counted only a few times. The CDR3 bases are TGTGCCAGCAAACTACCGGGACAGGGGATCGCTGGGAGGTACACTGAAGCTTTCTTT. Its protein is CASKLPGQGIAGRYTEAFF. This sequence joins TRBV2 and TRBJ1-1; 10 bases align to TRBD1. The CDR3 runs 19 residues. CDR1 and CDR2 (germline): SNHLY, FYNNEI. Trimming removed 7 bases from V and 3 bases from J; junction bases left unmatched: 20. Full variable domain (outside the CDR3, taken from reference TRBV2 and TRBJ1-1): EPEVTQTPSHQVTQMGQEVILRCVPISNHLYFYWYRQILGQKVEFLVSFYNNEISEKSEIFDDQFSVERPDGSNFTLKIRSTKLEDSAMYFCASKLPGQGIAGRYTEAFFGQGTRLTVV.

V and J are TRBV2 and TRBJ1-4; D ambiguous. The CDR3 is 14 amino acids. Trimming took 3 bases from V and 8 from J, leaving 13 bases between them. Germline loops: CDR1 SNHLY, CDR2 FYNNEI. The CDR3 loop reads CASSDLGVREKLFF. The CDR3 DNA follows: TGTGCCAGCAGTGATCTGGGAGTTCGGGAAAAACTGTTTTTT. Variable domain in full (rest from reference TRBV2 and TRBJ1-4): EPEVTQTPSHQVTQMGQEVILRCVPISNHLYFYWYRQILGQKVEFLVSFYNNEISEKSEIFDDQFSVERPDGSNFTLKIRSTKLEDSAMYFCASSDLGVREKLFFGSGTQLSVL.

The V call is TRBV10-3, the J call TRBJ1-1, with 9 bases lining up with TRBD1. V was clipped by 2 bases and J by 3 bases; unmatched bases: 1. The CDR3 has 14 amino acids. Germline values: CDR1 ENHRY, CDR2 SYGVKD. CDR3 sequence reads: CAISETGGYTEAFF. The CDR3 region has the DNA TGTGCCATCAGTGAGACAGGGGGCTACACTGAAGCTTTCTTT.

A word on this clone: In the same sample, other DNA sequences code for this CDR3. The CDR3 protein is CASSGQTGNTEAFF. The CDR3 DNA reads as TGTGCCAGCAGTGGCCAGACAGGGAACACTGAAGCTTTCTTT. The chain has TRBV6-1 and TRBJ1-1, with D maybe TRBD1 (6 bases). This CDR3 has 14 residues. Germline CDR1 is MNHNS and CDR2 is SASEGT. V was shortened by 4 bases and J by 1 base, with 10 bases between the two germline ends.

This clone was recorded once. The chain joins TRBV30 to TRBJ1-1; a possible D gene is TRBD1 (5 bases). V lost 3 bases, J lost 2 bases, and 13 bases lay in between. The germline V gene has CDR1 GTSNPN and CDR2 SVGIG (reference sequence). This CDR3 contains 14 residues. CDR3 protein: CAWRGRATNTEAFF. Written as DNA, the CDR3 is TGTGCCTGGAGGGGCAGGGCTACAAACACTGAAGCTTTCTTT.